A selection of T cell receptor beta chains follows, all from one sample in a study of T cells of healthy individuals. TCRdb recomputed calls from the 5' RACE reads with MiXCR, one row per CDR3 protein. The sample consists of some 69,000 distinct CDR3 sequences, roughly 17% of them appearing once. The source of these receptors is a human donor in good health. The CDR3 runs from the conserved cysteine through the conserved F or W. The order of the fields is clone size, J gene, D gene, V gene, CDR3 protein, CDR3 DNA. The D gene is left open where the match is weak. Size is stated for part of the rows, as once, few or many counts, or as a class when the clone is expanded.

clone_size: many
j_call: TRBJ1-5
d_call: .
v_call: TRBV3-1
cdr3_aa: CASSQGSQPQHF
cdr3_nt: TGTGCCAGCAGCCAAGGATCTCAGCCCCAGCATTTT

clone_size: .
j_call: TRBJ2-5
d_call: .
v_call: TRBV20-1
cdr3_aa: CSARDPQYLETQYF
cdr3_nt: TGCAGTGCTAGAGATCCACAGTATTTGGAGACCCAGTACTTC

clone_size: many
j_call: TRBJ1-6
d_call: .
v_call: TRBV2
cdr3_aa: CASKSEVGPNSPLHF
cdr3_nt: TGTGCCAGCAAGAGTGAAGTGGGGCCCAATTCACCCCTCCACTTT

clone_size: many
j_call: TRBJ2-7
d_call: .
v_call: TRBV10-3
cdr3_aa: CAIGAHYEQYF
cdr3_nt: TGTGCCATCGGTGCTCACTACGAGCAGTACTTC

clone_size: many
j_call: TRBJ2-1
d_call: .
v_call: TRBV3-1
cdr3_aa: CASSQGADSYNEQFF
cdr3_nt: TGTGCCAGCAGCCAAGGGGCGGACTCCTACAATGAGCAGTTCTTC

clone_size: .
j_call: TRBJ1-1
d_call: .
v_call: TRBV18
cdr3_aa: CASSPAYGGGGGTEAFF
cdr3_nt: TGTGCCAGCTCACCCGCTTACGGCGGGGGAGGGGGCACTGAAGCTTTCTTT

clone_size: few
j_call: TRBJ1-4
d_call: TRBD1
v_call: TRBV10-3
cdr3_aa: CAISDARQGEKLFF
cdr3_nt: TGTGCCATCAGTGATGCCCGACAGGGAGAAAAACTGTTTTTT

clone_size: many
j_call: TRBJ1-4
d_call: .
v_call: TRBV20-1
cdr3_aa: CSARDPGVNEKLFF
cdr3_nt: TGCAGTGCTAGAGATCCTGGGGTAAATGAAAAACTGTTTTTT

clone_size: many
j_call: TRBJ2-2
d_call: .
v_call: TRBV5-1
cdr3_aa: CASSLGRTGELFF
cdr3_nt: TGCGCCAGCAGCTTGGGACGCACCGGGGAGCTGTTTTTT

clone_size: few
j_call: TRBJ2-5
d_call: TRBD2
v_call: TRBV27
cdr3_aa: CASRKELAGQETQYF
cdr3_nt: TGTGCCAGCAGGAAGGAACTAGCGGGACAAGAGACCCAGTACTTC

clone_size: many
j_call: TRBJ1-3
d_call: .
v_call: TRBV7-9
cdr3_aa: CASSLGGLRSGNTIYF
cdr3_nt: TGTGCCAGCAGCTTAGGAGGGTTACGTTCTGGAAACACCATATATTTT

clone_size: many
j_call: TRBJ2-3
d_call: TRBD2
v_call: TRBV20-1
cdr3_aa: CSARDYRLAASTDTQYF
cdr3_nt: TGCAGTGCTAGAGATTATAGGCTAGCGGCTTCCACAGATACGCAGTATTTT

clone_size: few
j_call: TRBJ2-2
d_call: TRBD2
v_call: TRBV6-1
cdr3_aa: CASSLLAGETGELFF
cdr3_nt: TGTGCCAGCAGCCTTCTAGCGGGAGAGACCGGGGAGCTGTTTTTT

clone_size: .
j_call: TRBJ1-1
d_call: .
v_call: TRBV5-5
cdr3_aa: CASSPYSGGTEAFF
cdr3_nt: TGTGCCAGCAGCCCATACTCGGGAGGGACTGAAGCTTTCTTT

clone_size: few
j_call: TRBJ1-3
d_call: .
v_call: TRBV20-1
cdr3_aa: CSVSQGSGNTIYF
cdr3_nt: TGCAGTGTTTCCCAGGGTAGTGGAAACACCATATATTTT

clone_size: many
j_call: TRBJ2-7
d_call: .
v_call: TRBV6-5
cdr3_aa: CASSYFAGKNYEQYF
cdr3_nt: TGTGCCAGCAGTTACTTTGCAGGGAAGAACTACGAGCAGTACTTC

clone_size: many
j_call: TRBJ2-2
d_call: TRBD1
v_call: TRBV29-1
cdr3_aa: CSVVGQGITGELFF
cdr3_nt: TGCAGCGTTGTGGGACAGGGGATTACCGGGGAGCTGTTTTTT

clone_size: .
j_call: TRBJ1-2
d_call: TRBD1
v_call: TRBV19
cdr3_aa: CASKDRGIYGYTF
cdr3_nt: TGTGCCAGTAAGGACAGGGGCATCTATGGCTACACCTTC

clone_size: .
j_call: TRBJ2-7
d_call: .
v_call: TRBV10-3
cdr3_aa: CAISEEGSYEQYF
cdr3_nt: TGTGCCATCAGTGAGGAGGGGAGCTACGAGCAGTACTTC

clone_size: many
j_call: TRBJ2-2
d_call: .
v_call: TRBV24-1
cdr3_aa: CATRETGELFF
cdr3_nt: TGTGCCACCCGTGAGACCGGGGAGCTGTTTTTT

clone_size: few
j_call: TRBJ2-2
d_call: TRBD2
v_call: TRBV5-1
cdr3_aa: CASSPPRLAGSGSGELFF
cdr3_nt: TGCGCCAGCAGCCCGCCCCGGCTAGCGGGGAGTGGATCCGGGGAGCTGTTTTTT

clone_size: few
j_call: TRBJ2-1
d_call: .
v_call: TRBV24-1
cdr3_aa: CATSETGRGSYNEQFF
cdr3_nt: TGTGCCACCAGTGAAACCGGACGGGGGTCCTACAATGAGCAGTTCTTC